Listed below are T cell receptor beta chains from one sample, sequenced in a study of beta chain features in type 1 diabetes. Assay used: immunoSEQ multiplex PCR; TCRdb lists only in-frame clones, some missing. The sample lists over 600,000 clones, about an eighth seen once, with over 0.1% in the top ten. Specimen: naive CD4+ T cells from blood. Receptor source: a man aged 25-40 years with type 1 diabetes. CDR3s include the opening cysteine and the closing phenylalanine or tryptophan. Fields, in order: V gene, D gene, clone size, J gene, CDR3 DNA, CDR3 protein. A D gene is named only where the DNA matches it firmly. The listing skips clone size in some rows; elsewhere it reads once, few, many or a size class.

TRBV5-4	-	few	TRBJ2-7	TGTGCCAGCAGCCTAGAGCCCGGGACTGAGCAGTACTTC	CASSLEPGTEQYF
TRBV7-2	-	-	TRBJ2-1	TGTGCCAGCAGCTTAGTTCCCCTAGGTACCAATGAGCAGTTCTTC	CASSLVPLGTNEQFF
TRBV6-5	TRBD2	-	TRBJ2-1	TGTGCCAGCAGCCGGGGGGGCCCCTACAATGAGCAGTTCTTC	CASSRGGPYNEQFF
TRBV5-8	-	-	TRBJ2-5	TGTGCCAGCAGCAAGAGGGATCAAGAGACCCAGTACTTC	CASSKRDQETQYF
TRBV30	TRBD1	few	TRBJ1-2	TGTGCCTGGAGTGCGGACAGGGGGACCTATGGCTACACCTTC	CAWSADRGTYGYTF
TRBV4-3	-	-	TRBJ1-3	TGCGCCAGCAGCCAAGAAACGCGACGCTCTGGAAACACCATATATTTT	CASSQETRRSGNTIYF
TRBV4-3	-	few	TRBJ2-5	TGCGCCAGCAGCCAAGTCCCGGGGGCCGAGACCCAGTACTTC	CASSQVPGAETQYF
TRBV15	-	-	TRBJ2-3	TGTGCCACCAGCAGAGATCTCGGGGCCTACACAGATACGCAGTATTTT	CATSRDLGAYTDTQYF
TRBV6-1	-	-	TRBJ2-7	TGTGCCAGCAGTGCTCAGCTAGGGTCCTACGAGCAGTACTTC	CASSAQLGSYEQYF
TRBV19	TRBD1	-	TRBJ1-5	TGTGCCAGTACCAGAGGACAGGGGGGCAATCAGCCCCAGCATTTT	CASTRGQGGNQPQHF
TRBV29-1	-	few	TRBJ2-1	TGCAGCGAAACCAGGGGACGGGACTCCTACAATGAGCAGTTCTTC	CSETRGRDSYNEQFF
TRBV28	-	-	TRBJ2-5	TGTGCCAGCAGTTTAATCGGACAGTTTTCAGAGACCCAGTACTTC	CASSLIGQFSETQYF
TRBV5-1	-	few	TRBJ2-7	TGCGCCAGCAGCTTGCAGGGAGCCTACGAGCAGTACTTC	CASSLQGAYEQYF
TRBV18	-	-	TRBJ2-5	TGTGCCAGCGCCGCGCCAGGGAGGTCGGAGACCCAGTACTTC	CASAAPGRSETQYF
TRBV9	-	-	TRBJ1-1	TGTGCCAGCAGCGTAGTGGGCAAGTCCAACATGAACACTGAAGCTTTCTTT	CASSVVGKSNMNTEAFF
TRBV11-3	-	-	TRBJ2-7	TGTGCCAGCAGCTTAGATATCGGCGGAGCATCACTCTACGAGCAGTACTTC	CASSLDIGGASLYEQYF
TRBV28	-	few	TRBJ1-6	TGTGCCAGCAGTTCCCCAGGGACCTATGATAATTCACCCCTCCACTTT	CASSSPGTYDNSPLHF
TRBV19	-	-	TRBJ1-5	TGTGCCAGTGGGGAGGAGGGCGGTCAGCCCCAGCATTTT	CASGEEGGQPQHF
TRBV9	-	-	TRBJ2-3	TGTGCCAGCAGCGTAAACGGGGACACAGATACGCAGTATTTT	CASSVNGDTDTQYF
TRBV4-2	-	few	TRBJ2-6	TGTGCCAGCAGCTACAACGTAGGTGGGGCCAACGTCCTGACTTTC	CASSYNVGGANVLTF
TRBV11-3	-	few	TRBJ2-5	TGTGCCAGCAGCTTAAAGCTCGGGGCCCAAGAGACCCAGTACTTC	CASSLKLGAQETQYF
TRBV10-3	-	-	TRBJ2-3	TGTGCCATCAGTGAGAATCTTGCGGAGGGGAGCTCTAAAGATACGCAGTATTTT	CAISENLAEGSSKDTQYF
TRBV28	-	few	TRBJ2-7	TGTGCCAGCAGTTTGGGGGTAGAGAACGAGCAGTACTTC	CASSLGVENEQYF
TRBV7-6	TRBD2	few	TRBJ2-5	TGTGCCAGCAGCCTTCCGGTGGGGCTAGCGGGCCAAGAGACCCAGTACTTC	CASSLPVGLAGQETQYF
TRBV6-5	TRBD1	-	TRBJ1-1	TGTGCCAGCGCCTTCGACAGGGAGTTTCAAGCTTTCTTT	CASAFDREFQAFF
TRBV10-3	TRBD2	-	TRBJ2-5	TGTGCCATCACCGAATCACTAGCGGGAGAGACCCAGTACTTC	CAITESLAGETQYF
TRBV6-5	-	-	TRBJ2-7	TGTGCCAGCAGTTACTCAGGCCAGGGAGCCTACGAGCAGTACTTC	CASSYSGQGAYEQYF
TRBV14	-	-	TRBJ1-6	TGTGCCAGCAGCCAAGACCGGGCTGGGCGGAATTCACCCCTCCACTTT	CASSQDRAGRNSPLHF
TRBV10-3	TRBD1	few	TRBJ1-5	TGTGCCATCAGTGAGTCGGGACAGGGGCCCAATCAGCCCCAGCATTTT	CAISESGQGPNQPQHF
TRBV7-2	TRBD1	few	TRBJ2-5	TGTGCCAGCAGCCTGGACAGGGTAGAGACCCAGTACTTC	CASSLDRVETQYF
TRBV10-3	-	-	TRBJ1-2	TGTGCCATCAGTGAGAATCGACAGCACTATGGCTACACCTTC	CAISENRQHYGYTF
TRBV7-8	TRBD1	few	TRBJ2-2	TGTGCCAGCAGCCCCAGACAGGGGGCGGACGGGGAGCTGTTTTTT	CASSPRQGADGELFF
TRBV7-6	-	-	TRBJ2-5	TGTGCCAGCAGCTTACTTGGAGAGACCCAGTACTTC	CASSLLGETQYF
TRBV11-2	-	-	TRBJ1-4	TGTGCCAGCAGCTTCCTTGGCGGGGGGCAAAACGAAAAACTGTTTTTT	CASSFLGGGQNEKLFF
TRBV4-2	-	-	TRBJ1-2	TGTGCCAGCAGCCAAGAAAGAAGATCCCCTTCCTATGGCTACACCTTC	CASSQERRSPSYGYTF
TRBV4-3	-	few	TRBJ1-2	TGCGCCAGCAGCCAAGATGAGGAGGGGAGCTATGGCTACACCTTC	CASSQDEEGSYGYTF
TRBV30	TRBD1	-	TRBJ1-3	TGTGCCTGGGACAGGGGCTCAGGAAACACCATATATTTT	CAWDRGSGNTIYF
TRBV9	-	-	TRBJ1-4	TGTGCCAGCAGCGGTGCAGGGGTAGATGAAAAACTGTTTTTT	CASSGAGVDEKLFF
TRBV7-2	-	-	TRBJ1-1	TGTGCCAGCAGCTTAGCGCGGAGGAACACTGAAGCTTTCTTT	CASSLARRNTEAFF
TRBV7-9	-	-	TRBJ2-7	TGTGCCAGCAGCCCCTACAATACAGGGAGGACAATAATTTACGAGCAGTACTTC	CASSPYNTGRTIIYEQYF
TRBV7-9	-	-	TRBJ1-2	TGTGGAACCGAGGTCGGCTATGGCTACACCTTC	CGTEVGYGYTF
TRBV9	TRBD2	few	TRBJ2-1	TGTGCCAGCAGCGTAGATCTCCCCGGACTAGCGGGGAACAATGAGCAGTTCTTC	CASSVDLPGLAGNNEQFF
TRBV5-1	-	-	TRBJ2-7	TGCGCCAGCAGTAGACAGGCGACCTCCTACGAGCAGTACTTC	CASSRQATSYEQYF
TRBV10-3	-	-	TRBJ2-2	TGTGCCATGGGTGGACTGCTCAACACCGGGGAGCTGTTTTTT	CAMGGLLNTGELFF
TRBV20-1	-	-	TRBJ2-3	TGCAGTGCTAGTTGGTCAGGGTCGCAGTATTTT	CSASWSGSQYF
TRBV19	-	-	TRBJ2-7	TGTGCCAGTAGTACTAGAACAGCTGGGGGGACAGCCTACGAGCAGTACTTC	CASSTRTAGGTAYEQYF
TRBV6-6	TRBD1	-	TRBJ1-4	TGTGCCAGCAGTACGGGACAGGGGGCGATGTATGAAAAACTGTTTTTT	CASSTGQGAMYEKLFF
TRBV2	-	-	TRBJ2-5	TGTGCCAGCCGTGTAATCGAGACCCAGTACTTC	CASRVIETQYF
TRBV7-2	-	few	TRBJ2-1	TGTGCCAGCAGCTCACAGGGAATTGAGCAGTTCTTC	CASSSQGIEQFF
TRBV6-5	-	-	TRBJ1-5	TGTGCCAGCAGACCCCCGGGAGCTAATCAGCCCCAGCATTTT	CASRPPGANQPQHF
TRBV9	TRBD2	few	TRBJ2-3	TGTGCCAGCAGCGGGACTAGCGGAACAGATACGCAGTATTTT	CASSGTSGTDTQYF
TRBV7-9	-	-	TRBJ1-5	TGTGCCAGCAGCTTAGGACGTATCAATCAGCCCCAGCATTTT	CASSLGRINQPQHF
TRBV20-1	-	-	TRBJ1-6	TGCAGTGCTAGGGACTATTCACCCCTCCACTTT	CSARDYSPLHF
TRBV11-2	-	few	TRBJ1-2	TGTGCCAGCAGCTTAACAGTCTCAGGGTATGGCTACACCTTC	CASSLTVSGYGYTF
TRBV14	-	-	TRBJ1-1	TGTGCCAGCAGCCCAGGGATTTGGAACACTGAAGCTTTCTTT	CASSPGIWNTEAFF
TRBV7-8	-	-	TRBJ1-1	TGTGCCAGCAGCTTGGAGGGCCAGAACACTGAAGCTTTCTTT	CASSLEGQNTEAFF
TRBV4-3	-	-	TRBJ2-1	TGCGCCAGCAGCCAAGAGTGGGGAGTCTACAATGAGCAGTTCTTC	CASSQEWGVYNEQFF